Following are 15 T cell receptor beta chains from one sample sequenced in a study of shared clonotypes between healthy human individuals. Produced via immunoSEQ multiplex PCR; TCRdb's table is partial and in-frame only. This repertoire shows about 180,000 clones, approximately 92% found once; its top ten account for 0.065% to 0.07%. Sequenced: naive CD4+ T cells sorted from blood. Subset of the sample: CD45RA+ positively selected. Receptors were obtained from a woman aged 25 to 39 in good health.

This sequence joins TRBV18 and TRBJ2-1; either TRBD1 or TRBD2 may supply D (5 bases each). The CDR3 consists of 16 residues. V was pared by 4 bases and J by 6 bases, with 19 bases between. Germline values: CDR1 KGHSH, CDR2 LQKENI. CDR3 sequence (DNA): TGTGCCAGCTCACGAACCGGGACGCCGGGCATCAATGAGCAGTTCTTC. Translation: CASSRTGTPGINEQFF.

The rearrangement joins TRBV19 to TRBJ2-5; D remains ambiguous. CDR1 is LNHDA and CDR2 is SQIVND in the germline V gene (reference sequence). CDR3 length equals 11 residues. Trimming removed 3 bases at V and 5 bases at J, with 4 bases between. The CDR3 loop is CASSISETQYF. The CDR3 coding sequence is TGTGCCAGTAGTATTTCGGAGACCCAGTACTTC.

This chain links TRBV15 with TRBJ1-5; no firm D call. V lost 0 bases and J 1 base, leaving 13 bases between the germline ends. Germline V CDR1 and CDR2: LNHNV, YYDKDF (reference sequence). This CDR3 region has 17 residues. CDR3 sequence reads: CATSRDRSQISNQPQHF. CDR3 sequence (DNA): TGTGCCACCAGCAGAGATCGGAGTCAGATAAGCAATCAGCCCCAGCATTTT. Variable domain in full (rest from reference TRBV15 and TRBJ1-5): DAMVIQNPRYQVTQFGKPVTLSCSQTLNHNVMYWYQQKSSQAPKLLFHYYDKDFNNEADTPDNFQSRRPNTSFCFLDIRSPGLGDTAMYLCATSRDRSQISNQPQHFGDGTRLSIL.

This clone has a single count. This sequence joins TRBV5-5 and TRBJ2-6, with D perhaps matching TRBD1 or TRBD2 (6 bases each). Deletions cut 0 bases from V and 0 bases from J, with 13 bases between. Germline V gives CDR1 SGHKS, CDR2 YYEKEE (reference sequence). The CDR3 is 18 amino acids. In nucleotides, the CDR3 is TGTGCCAGCAGCTTGGTTGGAGGGGGAGGCTCTGGGGCCAACGTCCTGACTTTC. It codes for CASSLVGGGGSGANVLTF.

The chain couples TRBV19 to TRBJ1-1; no reliable D call. Trimming removed 3 bases from V and 2 bases from J, with 7 bases in between. This CDR3 is built from 13 residues. Germline CDR1 is LNHDA and CDR2 is SQIVND (reference sequence). CDR3 sequence (DNA): TGTGCCAGTAGTATGACAAGTAACACTGAAGCTTTCTTT. This sequence encodes CASSMTSNTEAFF.

The chain combines TRBV15 with TRBJ2-3; D is unclear. Germline V CDR1 and CDR2: LNHNV, YYDKDF (reference sequence). This CDR3 is built from 14 residues. V was cut by 0 bases and J by 4 bases, with 8 bases left in between. CDR3 nucleotide sequence: TGTGCCACCAGCAGAGATTCTTCGTCAGATACGCAGTATTTT. It is translated as CATSRDSSSDTQYF.

The chain carries TRBV5-1 and TRBJ2-2; D is possibly TRBD1 (5 bases). V lost 6 bases, J lost 4 bases, and 16 bases lay in between. The CDR3 sequence is 15 residues long. Germline V CDR1 and CDR2: SGHRS, YFSETQ. The CDR3 nucleotides read TGCGCCAGCAAAGACTCGCAGGGTACCACCGGGGAGCTGTTTTTT. This translates into CASKDSQGTTGELFF.

To note about this clone: The sample holds other DNA sequences that translate to the same CDR3. The chain links TRBV2 to TRBJ1-5, with no clear D. Per the germline V gene, CDR1 is SNHLY and CDR2 is FYNNEI. The CDR3 loop spans 15 amino acids. V lost 5 bases and J 4 bases, leaving 15 bases between the germline ends. The DNA for the CDR3 is TGTGCCAGCAGTCCTGTCGCTGGGATGAATCAGCCCCAGCATTTT. Translation: CASSPVAGMNQPQHF.

The chain's CDR3 is CASSPDLGVNTGELFF. The CDR3, as DNA: TGTGCCAGCAGTCCGGATCTCGGGGTGAACACCGGGGAGCTGTTTTTT. The V call is TRBV5-4, the J call TRBJ2-2; D might be TRBD2 (5 bases). This CDR3 has 16 residues. The V and J ends lost 5 bases and 1 base respectively, with 15 bases between them. Germline values: CDR1 SGHNT, CDR2 YYREEE (reference sequence).

V is TRBV5-5 and J is TRBJ2-7, with D possibly matching TRBD1 (6 bases). CDR1 and CDR2 (germline): SGHKS, YYEKEE (reference sequence). This CDR3 is 16 amino acids long. Trimming removed 3 bases at V and 3 bases at J, with 19 bases between. This CDR3 is CASSSIQGVGDYEQYF. DNA of the CDR3: TGTGCCAGCAGCTCGATACAGGGAGTCGGCGACTACGAGCAGTACTTC.

The rearrangement links TRBV6-5 to TRBJ1-1; TRBD1 matches at 9 bases. Losses at the gene ends were 8 bases for V and 0 bases for J; bases not matched to a gene: 4. The germline V gene encodes CDR1 MNHEY and CDR2 SVGAGI. The CDR3 has 14 amino acids. This chain's CDR3 is CASGGQGLNTEAFF. The CDR3 region has the DNA TGTGCCAGCGGGGGACAGGGCCTGAACACTGAAGCTTTCTTT.

The chain couples TRBV28 to TRBJ2-2; D gene ambiguous. Germline V lookup: CDR1 MDHEN, CDR2 SYDVKM. The CDR3 consists of 14 residues. Trimming shortened V by 3 bases and J by 4 bases, and 9 bases separated the two germline ends. The DNA of the CDR3 is TGTGCCAGCAGTTTCGTTAGAACCACCGGGGAGCTGTTTTTT. This gives the protein CASSFVRTTGELFF. Looking up the rest from reference TRBV28 and TRBJ2-2 gives the full variable domain: DVKVTQSSRYLVKRTGEKVFLECVQDMDHENMFWYRQDPGLGLRLIYFSYDVKMKEKGDIPEGYSVSREKKERFSLILESASTNQTSMYLCASSFVRTTGELFFGEGSRLTVL.

This chain connects TRBV28 to TRBJ2-2; 8 bases agree with TRBD1. J lost 0 bases, V lost 5 bases, and 2 bases had no gene match. This CDR3 spans 15 amino acids. Germline CDR1 reads MDHEN; CDR2 reads SYDVKM. The CDR3 here is CASSPGGPNTGELFF. DNA of the CDR3: TGTGCCAGCAGTCCAGGGGGCCCGAACACCGGGGAGCTGTTTTTT.

The chain couples TRBV2 to TRBJ2-6; 11 nucleotides line up with TRBD2. The CDR3 totals 19 residues. With 7 bases clipped from V and 0 bases from J, the junction kept 11 bases outside the gene matches. Germline-derived CDR1 and CDR2 are SNHLY and FYNNEI. Written as DNA, the CDR3 is TGTGCCAGCAATTTGGAGTTTACTAGCGGGAGCTCTGGGGCCAACGTCCTGACTTTC. It codes for CASNLEFTSGSSGANVLTF.

V is TRBV7-3 and J is TRBJ1-5, with D maybe TRBD1 (5 bases). Per the germline V gene, CDR1 is SGHTA and CDR2 is FQGTGA. The CDR3 length is 17 residues. V was clipped by 7 bases and J by 0 bases, with 19 bases between them. The CDR3 region is CASTAPNRTSSNQPQHF. Here the CDR3 DNA reads TGTGCCAGCACCGCCCCAAACAGGACCTCTAGCAATCAGCCCCAGCATTTT. The whole variable domain, remainder taken from reference TRBV7-3 and TRBJ1-5, is GAGVSQTPSNKVTEKGKYVELRCDPISGHTALYWYRQSLGQGPEFLIYFQGTGAADDSGLPNDRFFAVRPEGSVSTLKIQRTERGDSAVYLCASTAPNRTSSNQPQHFGDGTRLSIL.